One sample yielded the 27 T cell receptor beta chains listed below, sequenced in a study of blood T cell repertoires in COVID-19. Data came from immunoSEQ multiplex PCR; TCRdb stores just in-frame clones and leaves some out. This sample has 350,000 to 400,000 clones; 88% occur once, and the top ten carry more than 0.95%. The material sequenced was PBMCs or T cells enriched from blood (not recorded which). The receptor set was obtained from a woman under 30 who had recovered from COVID-19.

This clone was observed a handful of times. The chain employs TRBV4-1 and TRBJ2-3; unclear D gene. Germline loops: CDR1 MGHRA, CDR2 YSYEKL. CDR3 size: 15 residues. The V and J ends lost 8 bases and 0 bases respectively, with 15 bases between them. The CDR3 region is CASARAFSSTDTQYF. CDR3 sequence (DNA): TGCGCCAGCGCTCGAGCCTTCTCTAGCACAGATACGCAGTATTTT.

For this clone: Additional DNA sequences in this sample encode the identical CDR3. The gene calls are TRBV3-1 (or the pseudogene TRBV3-2) and TRBJ1-6; 11 bases are a match to TRBD1. Per germline, CDR1 LGHDT and CDR2 YNNKEL (reference sequence). This CDR3 contains 14 residues. J was trimmed by 10 bases and V by 3 bases; bases with no gene match: 2. CDR3: CASSQDRGRSPLHF. In DNA form, the CDR3 reads TGTGCCAGCAGCCAGGACAGGGGGCGATCACCCCTCCACTTT.

The V and J genes are TRBV28 and TRBJ2-4; 9 nucleotides match TRBD1. V gave up 5 bases and J gave up 8 bases; unmatched junction bases: 10. The CDR3 extends over 15 amino acids. CDR1 and CDR2 from the germline V gene are MDHEN and SYDVKM. The CDR3 DNA reads as TGTGCCAGCAGTCCGTCCGGGACAGGGTTGGACATTCAGTACTTC. Protein: CASSPSGTGLDIQYF.

J is TRBJ1-2 and V is TRBV27; TRBD1 might be the D (5 bases). CDR1 MNHEY and CDR2 SMNVEV come from the germline V gene (reference sequence). The V and J ends lost 4 bases and 4 bases respectively, with 16 bases between them. This CDR3 contains 15 residues. This chain's CDR3 is CASSWVRDWGYGYTF. The CDR3 DNA follows: TGTGCCAGCAGTTGGGTCCGGGACTGGGGCTATGGCTACACCTTC.

The chain recombines TRBV7-9 with TRBJ2-5; TRBD2 might be the D (5 bases). This CDR3 comprises 16 residues. V was cut by 5 bases and J by 2 bases, with 18 bases left in between. The germline V gene encodes CDR1 SEHNR and CDR2 FQNEAQ (reference sequence). CDR3 sequence: CASSPVRGLMQETQYF. Written as DNA, the CDR3 is TGTGCCAGCAGCCCCGTTAGAGGGCTAATGCAAGAGACCCAGTACTTC.

J is TRBJ1-4 and V is TRBV12-5; possibly TRBD1 for D (6 bases). The germline V and J ends were trimmed by 0 bases and 7 bases, with 33 bases remaining between them. CDR1 LGHNT and CDR2 FRNRAP come from the germline V gene. This CDR3 has 22 residues. The CDR3 is CASGLVSTLGDKKPPVGEKLFF. CDR3 bases: TGTGCTAGTGGTTTGGTCAGTACCCTAGGGGACAAAAAGCCGCCGGTAGGTGAAAAACTGTTTTTT.

The rearrangement joins TRBV5-1 to TRBJ2-1; 13 bases line up with TRBD2. This CDR3 is 16 amino acids long. The V gene's germline CDR1 is SGHRS and CDR2 YFSETQ. V lost 3 bases to trimming and J lost 7 bases; unmatched junction nucleotides: 7. CDR3 loop: CASSSGLAGEGNEQFF. In nucleotides, the CDR3 is TGCGCCAGCAGCTCCGGACTAGCGGGGGAGGGGAATGAGCAGTTCTTC.

V and J are TRBV4-1 and TRBJ1-6, with D possibly being TRBD1 (6 bases). The CDR3 has 14 residues. The V and J ends lost 9 bases and 7 bases respectively, with 16 bases between them. Looked up from germline, CDR1 is MGHRA and CDR2 is YSYEKL. CDR3 nucleotides: TGCGCCAGTAATTCCCCAGGGGCAAATTCACCCCTCCACTTT. Translated, it gives CASNSPGANSPLHF.

The chain recombines TRBV5-6 with TRBJ2-7; tentatively, D is TRBD2 (5 bases). Germline V CDR1 and CDR2: SGHDT, YYEEEE. This CDR3 is 13 amino acids long. Between the trimmed V and J ends, which lost 1 base and 5 bases, there was a span of 10 bases. Here the CDR3 DNA reads TGTGCCAGCAGCTTGACTAGTCTGGACGAGCAGTACTTC. Translating gives CASSLTSLDEQYF.

The chain has TRBV14 and TRBJ1-5, with a tentative D call TRBD1 (6 bases). Germline V lookup: CDR1 SGHDN, CDR2 FVKESK. V lost 0 bases and J 4 bases, leaving 28 bases between the germline ends. This CDR3 is 21 amino acids long. The CDR3 sequence is CASSQEPPLTGYLLPNQPQHF. The CDR3 nucleotides read TGTGCCAGCAGCCAAGAGCCCCCCTTGACAGGCTACCTTCTGCCGAATCAGCCCCAGCATTTT.

With regard to this clone: The sample holds other DNA sequences that translate to the same CDR3. This chain connects TRBV19 to TRBJ1-5; no definite D call. Germline CDR1 reads LNHDA; CDR2 reads SQIVND (reference sequence). This CDR3 is 12 amino acids long. V was pared by 1 base and J by 7 bases, with 5 bases between. CDR3 loop: CASSIAGQPQHF. Written as DNA, the CDR3 is TGTGCCAGTAGTATAGCGGGGCAGCCCCAGCATTTT.

This clone has just a few counts. The chain carries TRBV18 and TRBJ2-1, with no clear D. The V gene lost 2 bases and the J gene lost 4 bases, with 18 bases spanning the gap. Germline assignment: CDR1 KGHSH and CDR2 LQKENI. The CDR3 contains 17 residues. This CDR3 reads CASSPYIVFSTYNEQFF. The CDR3 bases are TGTGCCAGCTCACCATACATCGTTTTTAGCACTTACAATGAGCAGTTCTTC.

This chain uses TRBV6-1 with TRBJ1-4; no clear D gene. There are 15 residues in the CDR3. V was cut by 0 bases and J by 5 bases, with 10 bases left in between. Germline V gene data show CDR1 as MNHNS and CDR2 as SASEGT. CDR3 sequence reads: CASSEAPRVNEKLFF. The CDR3 DNA reads TGTGCCAGCAGTGAAGCGCCCCGCGTCAATGAAAAACTGTTTTTT.

The chain employs TRBV4-1 and TRBJ1-5; 12 bases fit TRBD1. The junction had 22 bases not matched to a gene; V was cut back by 6 bases and J by 1 base. The CDR3 spans 22 residues. Germline loops: CDR1 MGHRA, CDR2 YSYEKL. DNA for the CDR3: TGCGCCAGCAGGAAAAGCGTGGGACAGGGGGCCCCTAAGGGCTCGAGCAATCAGCCCCAGCATTTT. This codes for CASRKSVGQGAPKGSSNQPQHF.

The chain links TRBV6-5 to TRBJ2-6; D is uncertain. Germline V gives CDR1 MNHEY, CDR2 SVGAGI. The CDR3 contains 16 residues. V was pared by 2 bases and J by 0 bases, with 8 bases between. The CDR3 protein is CASSYRGVSGANVLTF. As DNA, the CDR3 is TGTGCCAGCAGTTACCGAGGAGTCTCTGGGGCCAACGTCCTGACTTTC.

The gene calls are TRBV18 and TRBJ2-7, with D possibly being TRBD1 or TRBD2 (7 bases each). Germline V CDR1 and CDR2: KGHSH, LQKENI. The CDR3 has 15 residues. V was trimmed by 5 bases and J by 6 bases, leaving 20 bases between them. CDR3 in amino acids: CASSSQGSGASEQYF. The CDR3 DNA reads as TGTGCCAGCTCATCACAGGGGAGCGGGGCCAGCGAGCAGTACTTC.

The chain has TRBV14 and TRBJ1-2; 8 bases are shared with TRBD1. This CDR3 has 14 amino acids. Germline loops: CDR1 SGHDN, CDR2 FVKESK. The ends lost 0 bases at V and 4 bases at J; junction bases unmatched: 1. The CDR3, as DNA: TGTGCCAGCAGCCAAGAGGACAGGGCCTATGGCTACACCTTC. Amino acid sequence: CASSQEDRAYGYTF.

The chain carries TRBV18 and TRBJ1-1, with TRBD1 as a possible D gene (5 bases). The V end lost 2 bases, the J end lost 4 bases, and 14 bases lay between the germline ends. The CDR3 has 15 residues. Per the germline V gene, CDR1 is KGHSH and CDR2 is LQKENI. CDR3 in amino acids: CASSPSTPGFTEAFF. The CDR3 nucleotides read TGTGCCAGCTCACCAAGCACGCCAGGGTTCACTGAAGCTTTCTTT.

V and J are TRBV6-1 and TRBJ2-1; D is possibly TRBD1 (5 bases). Looked up from germline, CDR1 is MNHNS and CDR2 is SASEGT. Trimming pared 2 bases from V and 4 bases from J, leaving 18 bases between. The CDR3 is 17 residues long. The CDR3 DNA is TGTGCCAGCAGTGAACAGGGTTGGCAGGTACCTTACAATGAGCAGTTCTTC. Translated: CASSEQGWQVPYNEQFF.

V usage is TRBV19 and J usage is TRBJ1-1, with D possibly being TRBD1 (6 bases). CDR1 is LNHDA and CDR2 is SQIVND in the germline V gene (reference sequence). Trimming took 6 bases from V and 0 from J, leaving 14 bases between them. CDR3 size: 15 residues. CDR3 sequence reads: CASRYKGVMNTEAFF. CDR3 nucleotide sequence: TGTGCCAGTAGGTATAAGGGGGTAATGAACACTGAAGCTTTCTTT. Using reference TRBV19 and TRBJ1-1 for the parts outside the CDR3, the full variable domain is DGGITQSPKYLFRKEGQNVTLSCEQNLNHDAMYWYRQDPGQGLRLIYYSQIVNDFQKGDIAEGYSVSREKKESFPLTVTSAQKNPTAFYLCASRYKGVMNTEAFFGQGTRLTVV.

The V call is TRBV5-6, the J call TRBJ1-1; 7 bases agree with TRBD1. Germline-derived CDR1 and CDR2 are SGHDT and YYEEEE. The trim removed 0 bases at V and 4 bases at J, leaving 6 bases unmatched. CDR3 size: 15 residues. CDR3 residues: CASSLVDRDATEAFF. DNA of the CDR3: TGTGCCAGCAGCTTGGTTGACAGGGATGCCACTGAAGCTTTCTTT.

The chain employs TRBV12-5 and TRBJ2-2; D is perhaps TRBD2 (7 bases). Trimming stripped 0 bases from V and 0 bases from J, with 26 bases between. The CDR3 sequence is 22 residues long. Germline assignment: CDR1 LGHNT and CDR2 FRNRAP. CDR3 in amino acids: CASGLVRGLAVITTPNTGELFF. The CDR3 bases are TGTGCTAGTGGTTTGGTACGGGGGCTAGCGGTGATTACTACCCCGAACACCGGGGAGCTGTTTTTT. The variable domain in full, with the rest retrieved from reference TRBV12-5 and TRBJ2-2, is DARVTQTPRHKVTEMGQEVTMRCQPILGHNTVFWYRQTMMQGLELLAYFRNRAPLDDSGMPKDRFSAEMPDATLATLKIQPSEPRDSAVYFCASGLVRGLAVITTPNTGELFFGEGSRLTVL.

Only one count was recorded for this clone. The chain is built from TRBV27 and TRBJ1-4; 7 bases map to TRBD1. The V and J ends lost 4 bases and 4 bases, in that order; junction bases with no gene match: 12. This CDR3 region has 17 residues. Germline CDR1 and CDR2: MNHEY and SMNVEV (reference sequence). This CDR3 reads CASSSRHRGPFNEKLFF. The DNA for the CDR3 is TGTGCCAGCAGTTCACGTCACAGGGGTCCCTTTAATGAAAAACTGTTTTTT.

The genes are TRBV12-5 and TRBJ1-5; weak D call: TRBD1 (5 bases). Germline assignment: CDR1 LGHNT and CDR2 FRNRAP. This CDR3 comprises 18 residues. Trimming removed 7 bases at V and 9 bases at J, with 31 bases between. CDR3 in DNA: TGTGCTAGTGCCTTGGACCTAAAGGGGTCCTTGGGCATCAGGCCCCAGCATTTT. Protein: CASALDLKGSLGIRPQHF. The full variable domain, with the rest looked up from reference TRBV12-5 and TRBJ1-5, is DARVTQTPRHKVTEMGQEVTMRCQPILGHNTVFWYRQTMMQGLELLAYFRNRAPLDDSGMPKDRFSAEMPDATLATLKIQPSEPRDSAVYFCASALDLKGSLGIRPQHFGDGTRLSIL.

This clone was seen a single time. The V call is TRBV6-5, the J call TRBJ1-4, with D perhaps matching TRBD1 (5 bases). The CDR3 runs 14 residues. The germline V gene encodes CDR1 MNHEY and CDR2 SVGAGI. V lost 2 bases and J lost 8, with 12 bases in between. CDR3 amino acids: CASSYAGNQEKLFF. The DNA of the CDR3 is TGTGCCAGCAGTTACGCAGGGAATCAGGAAAAACTGTTTTTT.

This clone was seen once. The J gene is TRBJ1-2, the V gene TRBV2; 7 nucleotides line up with TRBD1. This CDR3 has 16 residues. Germline V gives CDR1 SNHLY, CDR2 FYNNEI. The trim removed 9 bases at V and 2 bases at J, leaving 15 bases unmatched. CDR3: CASKGSTQGVNYGYTF. Written as DNA, the CDR3 is TGTGCCAGTAAAGGAAGTACCCAGGGGGTCAACTATGGCTACACCTTC.

J is TRBJ1-3 and V is TRBV19; TRBD1 matches 9 bases. J was trimmed by 2 bases and V by 5 bases; bases with no gene match: 7. This CDR3 spans 16 amino acids. Germline V lookup: CDR1 LNHDA, CDR2 SQIVND (reference sequence). The CDR3 bases are TGTGCCAGTAGTGAACCCGGGACAGGGACTGGAAACACCATATATTTT. Its translation is CASSEPGTGTGNTIYF.